This T cell receptor (beta chain) was captured by sequencing in a study of T-cell memory formation after mild COVID-19 (dated by TCRdb to the early 2020s). About the full investigation: Most TCR sequence clusters were specific to one of the two donors. In a couple of donors, T-cell clones that expanded and contracted after mild COVID-19 were tracked by sequencing TCRalpha and TCRbeta repertoires over time. The cohort comprised two young, previously healthy adult volunteers, one female and one male.

The study at large found these results: Only a couple of mild cases were covered by the study, and larger cohorts that include severe cases with pre-infection samples were considered necessary. SARS-CoV-2 specificity of the second-wave clones peaking on day 37 was not confirmed. The detection of some responding clones in pre-infection memory suggests that pre-existing cross-reactive memory T cells joined the SARS-CoV-2 response. Balanced CD4/CD8 phenotypes were observed for clones contracting from day 15 to 85, whereas a bias towards CD4+ was observed for a second wave of clones expanding from day 15 to 37. Contracting CD4+ clones were located mainly in the CM and EM memory subsets, whereas CD8+ clones were found to be enriched in EMRA.

PBMCs were isolated by Ficoll-Paque density gradient centrifugation. V is shortened by 2 bases, J by 7 bases, and the region joining them spans 14 bases. Measured from the cysteine to the phenylalanine, the CDR3 is 14 residues long. The only DNA kept is the CDR3, 42 bases in frame from the first base. According to the germline V gene, CDR1 reads MNHNS and CDR2 reads SASEGT. This clonotype has a handful of counts. There is no known antigen for this receptor. No base-level quality is on record; no much larger clone is a single base apart. Instrument used: Illumina NovaSeq 6000. cDNA libraries for TCRalpha and TCRbeta were prepared by 5'RACE using constant-segment primers, with sample barcodes and unique molecular identifiers added. RNA was extracted from every sample with Trizol reagent. The libraries were amplified in two PCR steps, and the second step added a second sample barcode and Illumina TruSeq adapters. Libraries were sequenced on an Illumina NovaSeq with 2 x 150 bp paired-end reads. The study's own analysis went as follows. Demultiplexing of reads and collapsing into UMI-guided consensus sequences were performed with migec v1.2.7. With mixcr v2.1.11, UMI consensuses were aligned to TRA and TRB V and J templates and assembled into clonotypes. A clonotype was counted as expanded or contracted only if both edgeR and NoisET called the change significant, with noise models trained on biological replicates. For edgeR calls, a false discovery rate-adjusted p below 0.01 and a log2 fold-change threshold of 1 were applied. PCA with hierarchical clustering of max-normalized trajectories of the 1000 most abundant clonotypes was used as exploratory dynamics analysis. The CD4 or CD8 phenotype of responding clones was assigned using the separately sequenced CD4+ and CD8+ repertoires. TCRdb ran its own pipeline on the public reads, namely fastp trimming at Q25 and MiXCR clone calling, and kept in-frame beta chains. Each CDR3 protein appears once, grouped with its most common genes and DNA. V and J calls and clone size were set by TCRdb, not the authors. The sample includes a few hundred thousand distinct CDR3 sequences, with approximately 22% observed a single time. The ten largest clones take up around a fifth of the sample.

Recombination linked TRBV6-1 to TRBJ1-2; D gene: possibly TRBD1, on 6 matching bases. This clonotype was sampled from a young man who had mild COVID-19 (a few samples of this study predate the infection). The sample titles of this study are shuffled in the database, so cell type and time point are left out; the donor was told from shared clones. Sequencing was carried out using PBMCs or a T cell subset sorted from them (not recorded which). The sequence in DNA is TGTGCCAGCAGTGAATGGGGGGCGAGAGGTGGCTACACCTTC. It encodes CASSEWGARGGYTF.